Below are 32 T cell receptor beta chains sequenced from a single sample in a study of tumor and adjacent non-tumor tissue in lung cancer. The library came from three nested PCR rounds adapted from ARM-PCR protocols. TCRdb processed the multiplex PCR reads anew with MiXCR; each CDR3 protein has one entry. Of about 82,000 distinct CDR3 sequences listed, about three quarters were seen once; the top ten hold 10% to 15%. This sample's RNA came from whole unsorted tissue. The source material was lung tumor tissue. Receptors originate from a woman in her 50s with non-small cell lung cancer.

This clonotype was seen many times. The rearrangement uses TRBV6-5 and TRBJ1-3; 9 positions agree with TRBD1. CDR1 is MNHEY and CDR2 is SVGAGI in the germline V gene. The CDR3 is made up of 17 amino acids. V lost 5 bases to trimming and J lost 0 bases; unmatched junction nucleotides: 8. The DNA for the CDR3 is TGTGCCAGCAGTATCACCTTGACAGGGGGCTCTGGAAACACCATATATTTT. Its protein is CASSITLTGGSGNTIYF.

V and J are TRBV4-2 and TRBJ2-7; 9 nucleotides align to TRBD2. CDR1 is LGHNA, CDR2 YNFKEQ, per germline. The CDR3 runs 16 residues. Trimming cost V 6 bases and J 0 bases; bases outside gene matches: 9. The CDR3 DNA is TGTGCCAGCAGTCACTCCCCTAGCGGGGACTCCTACGAGCAGTACTTC. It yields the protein CASSHSPSGDSYEQYF.

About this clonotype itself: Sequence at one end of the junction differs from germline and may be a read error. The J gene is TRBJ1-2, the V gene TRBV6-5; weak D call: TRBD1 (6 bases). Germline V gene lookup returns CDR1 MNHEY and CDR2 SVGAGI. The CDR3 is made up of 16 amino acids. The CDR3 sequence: CASRKIIGQGSYDYTF. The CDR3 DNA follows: TGTGCCAGCAGAAAGATTATAGGGCAGGGGTCCTATGACTACACCTTC.

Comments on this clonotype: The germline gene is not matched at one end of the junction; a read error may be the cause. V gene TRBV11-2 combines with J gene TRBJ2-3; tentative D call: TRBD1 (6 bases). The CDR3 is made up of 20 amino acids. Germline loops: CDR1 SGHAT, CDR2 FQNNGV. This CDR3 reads CVSIPVGTRGSSLRGDTQYF. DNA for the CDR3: TGTGTCAGCATCCCGGTCGGAACTAGGGGGAGTTCCCTAAGAGGAGATACGCAGTATTTT.

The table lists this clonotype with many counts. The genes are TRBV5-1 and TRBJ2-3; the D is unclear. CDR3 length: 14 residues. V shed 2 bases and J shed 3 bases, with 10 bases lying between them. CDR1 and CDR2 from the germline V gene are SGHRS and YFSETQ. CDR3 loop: CASSLGRPTDTQYF. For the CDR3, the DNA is TGCGCCAGCAGCTTAGGGCGACCGACAGATACGCAGTATTTT.

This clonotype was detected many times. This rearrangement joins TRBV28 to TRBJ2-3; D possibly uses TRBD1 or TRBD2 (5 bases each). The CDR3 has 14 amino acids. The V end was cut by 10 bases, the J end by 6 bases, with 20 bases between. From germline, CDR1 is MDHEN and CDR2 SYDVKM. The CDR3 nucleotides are TGTGCCACCGCCCGGGCAGACGGGACCGATACGCAGTATTTT. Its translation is CATARADGTDTQYF.

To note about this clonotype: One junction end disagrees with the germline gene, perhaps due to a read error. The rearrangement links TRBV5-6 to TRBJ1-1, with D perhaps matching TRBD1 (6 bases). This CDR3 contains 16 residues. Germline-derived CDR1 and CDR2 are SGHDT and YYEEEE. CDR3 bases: TGTGCCAGCAGCTTGGCCTCCGGGACAACGAACACTGGAGCTTTCTTT. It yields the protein CASSLASGTTNTGAFF. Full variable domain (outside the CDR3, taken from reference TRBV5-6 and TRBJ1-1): DAGVTQSPTHLIKTRGQQVTLRCSPKSGHDTVSWYQQALGQGPQFIFQYYEEEERQRGNFPDRFSGHQFPNYSSELNVNALLLGDSALYLCASSLASGTTNTGAFFGQGTRLTVV.

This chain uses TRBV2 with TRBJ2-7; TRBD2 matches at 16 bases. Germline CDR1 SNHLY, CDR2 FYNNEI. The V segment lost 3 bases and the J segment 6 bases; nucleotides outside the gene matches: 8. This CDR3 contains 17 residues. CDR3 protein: CASSEFGTSGRAGEQYF. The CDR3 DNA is TGTGCCAGCAGTGAGTTCGGGACTAGCGGGAGGGCCGGCGAGCAGTACTTC.

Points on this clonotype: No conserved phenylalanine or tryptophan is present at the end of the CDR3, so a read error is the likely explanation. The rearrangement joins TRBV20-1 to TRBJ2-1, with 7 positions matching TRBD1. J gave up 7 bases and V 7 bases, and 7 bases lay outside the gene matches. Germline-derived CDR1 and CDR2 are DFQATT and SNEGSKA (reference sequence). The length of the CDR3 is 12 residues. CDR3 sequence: CSVTTQGNEQFS. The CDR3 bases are TGCAGTGTTACGACACAGGGGAATGAGCAGTTCTCC.

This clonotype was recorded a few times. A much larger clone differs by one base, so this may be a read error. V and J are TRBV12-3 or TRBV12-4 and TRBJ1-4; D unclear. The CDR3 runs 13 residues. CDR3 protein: CVSSTPGYEKLFF. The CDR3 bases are TGTGTCAGCTCCACCCCGGGTTATGAAAAACTGTTTTTT.

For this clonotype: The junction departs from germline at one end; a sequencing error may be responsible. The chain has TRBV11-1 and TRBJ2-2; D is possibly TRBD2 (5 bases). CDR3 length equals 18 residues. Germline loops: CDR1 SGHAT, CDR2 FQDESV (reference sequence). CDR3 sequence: CANSVAISGSYHIGELFF. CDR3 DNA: TGTGCCAACAGCGTAGCTATCAGTGGGAGTTACCACATCGGGGAGCTGTTTTTT.

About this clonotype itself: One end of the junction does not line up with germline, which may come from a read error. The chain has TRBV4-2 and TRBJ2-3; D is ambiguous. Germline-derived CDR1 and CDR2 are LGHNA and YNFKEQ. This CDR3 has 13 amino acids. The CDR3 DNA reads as TGTGCCAGCAGTCAAGCTGGAGCAAATACGCAGTATTTT. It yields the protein CASSQAGANTQYF.

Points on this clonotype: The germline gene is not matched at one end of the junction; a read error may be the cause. DNA of the CDR3: TGTGCCGGCAGTCAACCAGGGGCCTCTGGGGCCAACGTCCTGACTTTC. Translation: CAGSQPGASGANVLTF. V and J are TRBV28 and TRBJ2-6; D perhaps matches TRBD1 (6 bases). Germline CDR1 reads MDHEN; CDR2 reads SYDVKM. This CDR3 is 16 amino acids long.

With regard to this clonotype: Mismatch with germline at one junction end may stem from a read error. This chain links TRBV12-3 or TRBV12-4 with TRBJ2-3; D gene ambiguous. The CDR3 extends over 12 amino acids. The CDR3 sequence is CASSLNTDMQYF. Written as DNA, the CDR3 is TGTGCCAGTAGTTTGAACACAGATATGCAGTATTTT.

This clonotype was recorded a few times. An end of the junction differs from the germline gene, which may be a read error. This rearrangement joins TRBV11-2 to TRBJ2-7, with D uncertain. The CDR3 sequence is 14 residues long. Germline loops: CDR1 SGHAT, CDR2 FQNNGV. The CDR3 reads CASRLTETAYEQCF. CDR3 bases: TGTGCCAGCAGGCTGACGGAGACTGCCTACGAGCAGTGCTTC.

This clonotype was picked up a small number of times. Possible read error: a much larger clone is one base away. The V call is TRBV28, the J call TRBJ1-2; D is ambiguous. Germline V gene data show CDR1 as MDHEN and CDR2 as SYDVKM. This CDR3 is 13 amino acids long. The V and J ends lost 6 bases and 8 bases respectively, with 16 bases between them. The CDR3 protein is CASRIRCDGGYTF. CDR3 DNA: TGTGCCAGCAGAATCCGGTGCGACGGGGGCTACACCTTC.

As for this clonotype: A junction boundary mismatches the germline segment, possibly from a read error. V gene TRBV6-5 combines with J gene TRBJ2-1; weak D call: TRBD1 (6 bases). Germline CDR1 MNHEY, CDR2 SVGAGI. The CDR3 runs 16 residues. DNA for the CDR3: TGTGCCAGCAGTTACTCGCAGGGGCTGAACTACTATGAGCGGTTCTTC. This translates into CASSYSQGLNYYERFF.

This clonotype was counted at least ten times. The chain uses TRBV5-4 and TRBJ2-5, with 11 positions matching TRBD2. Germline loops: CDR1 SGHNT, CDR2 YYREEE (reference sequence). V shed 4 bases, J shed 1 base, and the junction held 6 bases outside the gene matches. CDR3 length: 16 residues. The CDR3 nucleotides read TGTGCCAGCAGCGAGGAACTAGCGGGAGCCCAAGAGACCCAGTACTTC. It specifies CASSEELAGAQETQYF.

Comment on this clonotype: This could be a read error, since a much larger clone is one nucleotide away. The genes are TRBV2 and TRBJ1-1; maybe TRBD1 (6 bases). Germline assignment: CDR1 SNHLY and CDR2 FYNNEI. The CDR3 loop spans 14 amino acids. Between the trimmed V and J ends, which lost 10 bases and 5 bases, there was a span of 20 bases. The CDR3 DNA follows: TGTGCCAACAGCGCTAGGGGGTCTAGGACTGAAGCTTTCTTT. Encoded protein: CANSARGSRTEAFF. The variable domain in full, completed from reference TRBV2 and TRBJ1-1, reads EPEVTQTPSHQVTQMGQEVILRCVPISNHLYFYWYRQILGQKVEFLVSFYNNEISEKSEIFDDQFSVERPDGSNFTLKIRSTKLEDSAMYFCANSARGSRTEAFFGQGTRLTVV.

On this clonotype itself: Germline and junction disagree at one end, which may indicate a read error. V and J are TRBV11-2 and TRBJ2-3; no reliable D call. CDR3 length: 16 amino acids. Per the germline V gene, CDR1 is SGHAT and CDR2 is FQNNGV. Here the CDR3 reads CVSSPVAYPFPDTQYF. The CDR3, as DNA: TGTGTCAGCAGCCCGGTGGCTTACCCGTTTCCAGATACGCAGTATTTT.

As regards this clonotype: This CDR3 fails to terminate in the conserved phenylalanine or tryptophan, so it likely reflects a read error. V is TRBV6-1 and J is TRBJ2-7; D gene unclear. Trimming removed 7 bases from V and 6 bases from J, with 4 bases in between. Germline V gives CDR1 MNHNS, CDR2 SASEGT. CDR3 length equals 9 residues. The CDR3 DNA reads TGTGCCAGCAACTGCGAGCAGTACCTC. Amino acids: CASNCEQYL.

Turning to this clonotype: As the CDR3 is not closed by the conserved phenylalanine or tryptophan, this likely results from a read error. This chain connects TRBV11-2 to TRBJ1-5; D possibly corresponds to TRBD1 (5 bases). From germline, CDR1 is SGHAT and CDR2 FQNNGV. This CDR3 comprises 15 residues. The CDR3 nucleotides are TGTGCCAGCAGCTTAGAAGACAGAGGCTCCCAGCCTCAGCATCTT. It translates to CASSLEDRGSQPQHL.

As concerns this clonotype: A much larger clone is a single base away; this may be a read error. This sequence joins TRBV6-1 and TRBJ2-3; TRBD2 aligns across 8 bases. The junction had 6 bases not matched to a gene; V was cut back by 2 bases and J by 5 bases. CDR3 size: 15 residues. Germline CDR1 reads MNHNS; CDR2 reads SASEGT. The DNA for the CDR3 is TGTGCCAGCAGTGAAAGGTCGGGAGGGGTAGATACGCAGTATTTT. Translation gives CASSERSGGVDTQYF.

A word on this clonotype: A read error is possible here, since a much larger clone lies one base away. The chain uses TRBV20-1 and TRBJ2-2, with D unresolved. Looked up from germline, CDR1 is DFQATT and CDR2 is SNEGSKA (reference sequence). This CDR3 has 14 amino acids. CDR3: CTARVGPNTGELFF. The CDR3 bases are TGCACTGCTAGAGTCGGACCAAACACCGGGGAGCTGTTTTTT.

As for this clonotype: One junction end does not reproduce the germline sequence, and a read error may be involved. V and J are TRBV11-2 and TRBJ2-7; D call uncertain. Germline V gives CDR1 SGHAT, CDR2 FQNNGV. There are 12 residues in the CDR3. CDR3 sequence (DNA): TGTGCCAGAAGCTTACCGGTCTACGAGCAGTACTTC. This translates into CARSLPVYEQYF.

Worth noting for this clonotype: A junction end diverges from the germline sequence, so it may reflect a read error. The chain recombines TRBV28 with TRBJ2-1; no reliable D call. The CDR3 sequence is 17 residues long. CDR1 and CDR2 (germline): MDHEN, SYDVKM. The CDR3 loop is CASSLLDPFEYANEQFF. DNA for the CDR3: TGTGCCAGCAGTTTATTGGACCCATTCGAGTACGCCAATGAACAGTTCTTC.

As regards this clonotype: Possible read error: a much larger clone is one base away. The chain's CDR3 is CASSFGTINSGANVLTF. The DNA of the CDR3 is TGTGCCAGCAGTTTCGGGACAATCAACTCTGGGGCCAACGTCCTGACTTTC. The gene calls are TRBV28 and TRBJ2-6, with D perhaps TRBD1 (6 bases). Trimming removed 3 bases from V and 0 bases from J, with 12 bases in between. The CDR3 length is 17 residues. From germline, CDR1 is MDHEN and CDR2 SYDVKM.

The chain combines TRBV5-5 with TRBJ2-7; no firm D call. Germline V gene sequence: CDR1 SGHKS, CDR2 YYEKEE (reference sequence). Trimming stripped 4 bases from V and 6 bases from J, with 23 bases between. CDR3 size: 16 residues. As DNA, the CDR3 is TGTGCCAGCAGCCTGACACTGGGGAACCGAGCCTGCGAGCAGTACTTC. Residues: CASSLTLGNRACEQYF.

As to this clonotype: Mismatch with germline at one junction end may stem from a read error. The DNA for the CDR3 is TGTGCCAGCTGGACGACTAGCGGGAACTCCTATAATGAGCAGTTCTTC. It yields the protein CASWTTSGNSYNEQFF. This sequence joins TRBV6-5 and TRBJ2-1; 11 bases fit TRBD2. Per germline, CDR1 MNHEY and CDR2 SVGAGI. The CDR3 sequence is 16 residues long.

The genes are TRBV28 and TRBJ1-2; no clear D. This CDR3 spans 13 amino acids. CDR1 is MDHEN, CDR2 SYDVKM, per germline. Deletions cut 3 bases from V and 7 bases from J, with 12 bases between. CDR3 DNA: TGTGCCAGCAGTTTGGGTGCGGGGTCTGGCTACACCTTC. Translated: CASSLGAGSGYTF.

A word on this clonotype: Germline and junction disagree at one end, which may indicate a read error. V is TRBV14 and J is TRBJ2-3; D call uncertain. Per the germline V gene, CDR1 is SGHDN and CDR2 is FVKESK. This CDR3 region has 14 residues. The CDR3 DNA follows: TGTACCAGTAGCCAAGATCCCCCATGGGATACGCAGTATTTT. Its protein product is CTSSQDPPWDTQYF. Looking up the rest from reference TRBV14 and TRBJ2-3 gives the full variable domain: EAGVTQFPSHSVIEKGQTVTLRCDPISGHDNLYWYRRVMGKEIKFLLHFVKESKQDESGMPNNRFLAERTGGTYSTLKVQPAELEDSGVYFCTSSQDPPWDTQYFGPGTRLTVL.

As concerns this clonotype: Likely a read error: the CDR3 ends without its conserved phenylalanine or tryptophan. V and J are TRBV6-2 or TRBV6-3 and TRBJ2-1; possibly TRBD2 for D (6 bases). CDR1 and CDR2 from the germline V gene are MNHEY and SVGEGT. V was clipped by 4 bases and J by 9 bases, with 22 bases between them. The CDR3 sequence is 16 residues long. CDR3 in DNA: TGTGCCAGCAGTTCCCTTACCGGGACTGGGTTCTTTGAGCAGTTCTCC. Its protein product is CASSSLTGTGFFEQFS.